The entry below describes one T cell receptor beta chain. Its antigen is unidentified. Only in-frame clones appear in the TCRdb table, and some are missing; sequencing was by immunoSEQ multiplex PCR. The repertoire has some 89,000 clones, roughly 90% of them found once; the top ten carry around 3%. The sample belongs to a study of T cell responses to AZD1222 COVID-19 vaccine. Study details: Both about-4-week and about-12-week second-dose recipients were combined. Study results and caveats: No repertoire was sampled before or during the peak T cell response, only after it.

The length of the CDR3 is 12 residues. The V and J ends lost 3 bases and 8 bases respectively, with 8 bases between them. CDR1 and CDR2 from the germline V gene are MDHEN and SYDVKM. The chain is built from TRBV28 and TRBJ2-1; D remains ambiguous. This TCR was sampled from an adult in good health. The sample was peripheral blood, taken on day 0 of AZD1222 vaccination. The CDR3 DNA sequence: TGTGCCAGCAGTTTTGAGATCGATGAGCAGTTCTTC. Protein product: CASSFEIDEQFF.